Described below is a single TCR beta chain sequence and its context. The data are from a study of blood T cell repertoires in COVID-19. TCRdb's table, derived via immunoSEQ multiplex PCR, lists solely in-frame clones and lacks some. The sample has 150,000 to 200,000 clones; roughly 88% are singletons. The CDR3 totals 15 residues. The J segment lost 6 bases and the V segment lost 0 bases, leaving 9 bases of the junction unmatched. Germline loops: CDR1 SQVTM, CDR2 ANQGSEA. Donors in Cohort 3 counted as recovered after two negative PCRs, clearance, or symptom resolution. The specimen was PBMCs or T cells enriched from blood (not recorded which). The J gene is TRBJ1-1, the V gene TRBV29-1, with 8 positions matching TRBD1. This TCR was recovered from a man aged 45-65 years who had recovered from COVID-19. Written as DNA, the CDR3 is TGCAGCGTTGAAGACGGGGCAGGGGGCACGTCTGAAGCTTTCTTT. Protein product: CSVEDGAGGTSEAFF.